This T cell receptor beta chain was captured in a study of T-cell memory formation after mild COVID-19. TCRdb passed the 5' RACE reads through MiXCR, listing each CDR3 protein once. The table includes approximately 150,000 distinct CDR3 sequences, under 25% detected once. Overall study findings and caveats: Among contracting clones, CD4+ were mainly CM/EM and CD8+ enriched in EMRA. Several responding clones turned up in pre-infection memory, indicating that cross-reactive memory may have taken part. Whether day 37 second-wave clones are SARS-CoV-2-specific was not confirmed.

Turning to this clonotype: Its antigen is as yet unknown.

The V gene's germline CDR1 is SQVTM and CDR2 ANQGSEA. V gave up 5 bases and J gave up 4 bases; unmatched junction bases: 11. This CDR3 is built from 15 residues. The receptor's source is an adult woman who had mild COVID-19 (a few samples of this study predate the infection). Cell type and time point are not known. The sample consisted of PBMCs or a T cell subset sorted from them (not recorded which). The chain has TRBV29-1 and TRBJ1-2; 9 bases agree with TRBD1. The CDR3 spells CSVIPTGGMRYGYTF. In DNA, the CDR3 is TGCAGCGTTATCCCGACAGGGGGTATGCGCTATGGCTACACCTTC.